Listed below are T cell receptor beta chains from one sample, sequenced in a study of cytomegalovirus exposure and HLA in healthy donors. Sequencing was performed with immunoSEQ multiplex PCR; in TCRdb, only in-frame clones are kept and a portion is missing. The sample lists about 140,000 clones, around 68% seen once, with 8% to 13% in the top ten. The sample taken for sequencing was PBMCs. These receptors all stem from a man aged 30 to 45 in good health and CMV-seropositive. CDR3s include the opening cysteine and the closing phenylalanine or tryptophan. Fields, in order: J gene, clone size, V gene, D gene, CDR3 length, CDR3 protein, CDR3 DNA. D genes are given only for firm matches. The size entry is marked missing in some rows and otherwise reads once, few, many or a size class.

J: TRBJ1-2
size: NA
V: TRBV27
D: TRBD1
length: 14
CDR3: CASRGTGRTYGYTF
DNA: TGTGCCAGCAGGGGGACAGGGAGAACCTATGGCTACACCTTC

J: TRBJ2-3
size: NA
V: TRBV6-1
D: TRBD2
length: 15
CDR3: CASSGSGSKTDTQYF
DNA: TGTGCCAGCAGTGGGAGCGGGAGTAAAACAGATACGCAGTATTTT

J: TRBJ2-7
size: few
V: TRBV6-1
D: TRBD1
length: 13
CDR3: CASSETGSYEQYF
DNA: TGTGCCAGCAGTGAGACAGGGTCCTACGAGCAGTACTTC

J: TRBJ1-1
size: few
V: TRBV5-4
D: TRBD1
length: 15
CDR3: CASSPWTGGNTEAFF
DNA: TGTGCCAGCAGCCCCTGGACAGGGGGCAACACTGAAGCTTTCTTT

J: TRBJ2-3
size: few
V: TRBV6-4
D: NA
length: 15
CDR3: CASSPSPGSTDTQYF
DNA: TGTGCCAGCAGTCCCTCCCCGGGGAGCACAGATACGCAGTATTTT

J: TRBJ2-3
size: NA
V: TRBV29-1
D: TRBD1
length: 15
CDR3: CSVGGDRGSTDTQYF
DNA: TGCAGCGTTGGGGGGGACAGGGGTAGCACAGATACGCAGTATTTT

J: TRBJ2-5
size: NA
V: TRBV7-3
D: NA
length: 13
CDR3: CASSLNSRETQYF
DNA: TGTGCCAGCAGCTTAAATTCCCGAGAGACCCAGTACTTC

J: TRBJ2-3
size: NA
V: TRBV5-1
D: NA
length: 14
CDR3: CASSLGLDLDTQYF
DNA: TGCGCCAGCAGCTTGGGACTAGATTTAGATACGCAGTATTTT

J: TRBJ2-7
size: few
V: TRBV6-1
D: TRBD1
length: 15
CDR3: CASSADTGASYEQYF
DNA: TGTGCCAGCAGTGCAGACACAGGGGCCTCCTACGAGCAGTACTTC

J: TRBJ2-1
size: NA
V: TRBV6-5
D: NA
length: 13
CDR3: CASTSTVADEQFF
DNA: TGTGCCAGCACCTCAACGGTTGCCGATGAGCAGTTCTTC

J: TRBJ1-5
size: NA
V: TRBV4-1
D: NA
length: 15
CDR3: CASSQGTIDGGPQHF
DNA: TGCGCCAGCAGCCAAGGTACCATAGACGGAGGGCCCCAGCATTTT

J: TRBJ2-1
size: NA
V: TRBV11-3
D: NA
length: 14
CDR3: CASSGGVAYNEQFF
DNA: TGTGCCAGCAGCGGCGGTGTTGCCTACAATGAGCAGTTCTTC

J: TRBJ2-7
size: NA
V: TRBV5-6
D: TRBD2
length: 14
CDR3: CASSYLAGVEEQYF
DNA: TGTGCCAGCAGCTATCTAGCGGGAGTTGAAGAGCAGTACTTC

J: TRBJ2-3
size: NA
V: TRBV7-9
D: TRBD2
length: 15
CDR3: CSSSLGLAGTDTQYF
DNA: TGTTCCAGCAGCTTGGGACTAGCGGGCACAGATACGCAGTATTTT

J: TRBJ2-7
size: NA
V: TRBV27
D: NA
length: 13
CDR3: CASSFGTDYEQYF
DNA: TGTGCCAGCAGTTTCGGCACAGACTACGAGCAGTACTTC

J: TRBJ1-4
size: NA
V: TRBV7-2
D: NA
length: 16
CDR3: CASSLGGGASNEKLFF
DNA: TGTGCCAGCAGCTTAGGGGGAGGTGCCTCTAATGAAAAACTGTTTTTT

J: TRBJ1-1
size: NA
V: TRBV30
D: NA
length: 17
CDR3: CAWSVSLALHSITEAFF
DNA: TGTGCCTGGAGTGTATCCCTGGCCCTCCATTCGATCACTGAAGCTTTCTTT

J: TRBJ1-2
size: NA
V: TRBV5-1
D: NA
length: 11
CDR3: CASSSQYGYTF
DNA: TGCGCCAGCAGCTCCCAATATGGCTACACCTTC

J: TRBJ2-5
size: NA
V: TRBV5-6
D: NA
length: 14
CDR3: CASSQMTDQETQYF
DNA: TGTGCCAGCAGCCAAATGACAGACCAAGAGACCCAGTACTTC

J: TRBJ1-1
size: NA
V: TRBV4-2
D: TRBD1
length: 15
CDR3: CASSQEGQPYTEAFF
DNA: TGTGCCAGCAGCCAAGAGGGACAGCCCTACACTGAAGCTTTCTTT

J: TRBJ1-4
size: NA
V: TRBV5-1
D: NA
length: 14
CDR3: CASSSTDGNEKLFF
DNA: TGCGCCAGCAGCTCAACAGACGGTAATGAAAAACTGTTTTTT

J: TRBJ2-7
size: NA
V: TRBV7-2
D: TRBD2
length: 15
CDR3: CASSLSGSTAYEQYF
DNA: TGTGCCAGCAGTCTTAGCGGGTCTACCGCATACGAGCAGTACTTC

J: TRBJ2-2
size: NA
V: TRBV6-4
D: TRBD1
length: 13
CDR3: CATRQGETGELFF
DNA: TGTGCCACCAGACAGGGTGAGACCGGGGAGCTGTTTTTT

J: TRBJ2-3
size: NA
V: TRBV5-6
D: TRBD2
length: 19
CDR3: CASSFRWGGYLPSTDTQYF
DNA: TGTGCCAGCAGCTTTCGATGGGGGGGATACCTTCCTAGCACAGATACGCAGTATTTT

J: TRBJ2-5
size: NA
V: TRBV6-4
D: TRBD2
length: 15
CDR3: CASSETSGSSETQYF
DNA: TGTGCCAGCAGTGAGACTAGCGGGAGCTCAGAGACCCAGTACTTC

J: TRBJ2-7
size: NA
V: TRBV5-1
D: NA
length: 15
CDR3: CASSLAAGRGDEQYF
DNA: TGCGCCAGCAGCTTGGCCGCGGGCAGGGGAGACGAGCAGTACTTC

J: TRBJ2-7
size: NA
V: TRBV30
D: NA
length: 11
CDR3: CAWSAYYEQYF
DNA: TGTGCCTGGAGCGCCTACTACGAGCAGTACTTC

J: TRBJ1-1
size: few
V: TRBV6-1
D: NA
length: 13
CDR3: CASSSRVEAEAFF
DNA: TGTGCCAGCAGTAGCAGGGTTGAGGCTGAAGCTTTCTTT

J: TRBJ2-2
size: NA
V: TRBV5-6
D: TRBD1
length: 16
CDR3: CASSLEGQGFSGELFF
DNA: TGTGCCAGCAGCTTGGAAGGACAGGGATTTTCCGGGGAGCTGTTTTTT

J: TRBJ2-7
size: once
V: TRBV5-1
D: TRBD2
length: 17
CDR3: CASSLMALAGDTYEQYF
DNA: TGCGCCAGCAGCTTGATGGCTCTAGCGGGCGACACCTACGAGCAGTACTTC

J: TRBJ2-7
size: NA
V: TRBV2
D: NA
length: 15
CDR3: CASSDLVGSSYEQYF
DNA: TGTGCCAGCAGTGATCTAGTTGGGAGCTCCTACGAGCAGTACTTC

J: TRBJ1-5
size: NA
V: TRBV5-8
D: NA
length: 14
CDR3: CASTGRYSNQPQHF
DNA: TGTGCCAGCACCGGGAGGTATAGCAATCAGCCCCAGCATTTT

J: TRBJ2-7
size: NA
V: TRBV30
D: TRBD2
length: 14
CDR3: CASTTSGTSYEQYF
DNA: TGTGCCTCCACGACTAGCGGGACATCCTACGAGCAGTACTTC

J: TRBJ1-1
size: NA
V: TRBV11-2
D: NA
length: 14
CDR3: CASSRTGRNTEAFF
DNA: TGTGCCAGCAGCCGTACAGGGCGTAACACTGAAGCTTTCTTT

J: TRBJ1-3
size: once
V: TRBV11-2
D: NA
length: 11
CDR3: CASSPDHTIYF
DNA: TGTGCCAGCAGTCCAGATCACACCATATATTTT

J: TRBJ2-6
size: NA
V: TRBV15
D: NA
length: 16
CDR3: CATSRELFRGANVLTF
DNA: TGTGCCACCAGCAGAGAACTGTTTAGAGGGGCCAACGTCCTGACTTTC

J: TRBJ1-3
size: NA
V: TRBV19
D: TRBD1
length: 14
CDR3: CASAGQNSGNTIYF
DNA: TGTGCCAGCGCGGGACAGAACTCTGGAAACACCATATATTTT

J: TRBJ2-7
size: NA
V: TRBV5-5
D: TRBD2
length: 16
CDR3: CASSPVGRADSYEQYF
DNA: TGTGCCAGCAGCCCTGTCGGGAGGGCCGACTCCTACGAGCAGTACTTC

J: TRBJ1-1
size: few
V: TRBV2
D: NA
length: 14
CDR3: CASSVDRVNTEAFF
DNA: TGTGCCAGCAGTGTGGATCGGGTGAACACTGAAGCTTTCTTT

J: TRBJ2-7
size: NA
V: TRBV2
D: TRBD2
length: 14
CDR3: CASRGTSSRLKQYF
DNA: TGTGCCAGCAGGGGGACTAGCAGTCGCCTCAAGCAGTACTTC